This note documents a single T cell receptor beta chain sequence. Antigen specificity is unknown. This sample stems from a study of beta chain features in type 1 diabetes. Study-level findings and limits: When Type 1 diabetes patients were examined, their TCRB CDR3s proved moderately but significantly shorter in all four CD4+ subsets.

Purities over 95% were achieved in all sorted populations. Reverse transcribing all isolated RNA meant expressed TCRB transcripts were sequenced. The assay was immunoSEQ multiplex PCR, and TCRdb's table has in-frame clones only and misses some. This repertoire shows 630,000 or so clones, over 12% found once; its top ten account for 0.035% to 0.045%. Trimming cost V 6 bases and J 0 bases; bases outside gene matches: 9. Germline CDR1 reads SEHNR; CDR2 reads FQNEAQ (reference sequence). The CDR3 sequence is 17 residues long. The sequencing sample was made of naive CD4+ T cells from blood. The source of this sequence is a man in his late teens or twenties with type 1 diabetes. The V gene is TRBV7-9, the J gene TRBJ2-1; TRBD1 matches at 9 bases. CDR3 sequence (DNA): TGTGCCAGCAGTAGTACAGGGGGCCCTTCCTCCTACAATGAGCAGTTCTTC. Protein sequence: CASSSTGGPSSYNEQFF.